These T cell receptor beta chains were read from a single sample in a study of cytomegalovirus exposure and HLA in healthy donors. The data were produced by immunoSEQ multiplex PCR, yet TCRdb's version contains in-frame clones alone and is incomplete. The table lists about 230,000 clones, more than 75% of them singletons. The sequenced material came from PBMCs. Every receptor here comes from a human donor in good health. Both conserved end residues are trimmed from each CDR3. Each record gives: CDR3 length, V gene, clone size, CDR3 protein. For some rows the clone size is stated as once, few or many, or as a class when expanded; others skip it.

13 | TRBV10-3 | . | ATSEGARDKNIQY
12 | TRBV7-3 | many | ASSTGQGDYGYT
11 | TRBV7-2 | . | ASSSGTGGTQY
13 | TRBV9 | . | ASSASGTGGTEAF
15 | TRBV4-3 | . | ASSQDRGSAGEETQY
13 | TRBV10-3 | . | AIGGTSGNAGELF
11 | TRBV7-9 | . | ASSFESRYEQY
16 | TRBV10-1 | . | ASSGAGGPRLSSYEQY
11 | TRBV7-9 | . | ASSNSLDGEQY
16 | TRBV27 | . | ASSLYGHFDDSNQPQH
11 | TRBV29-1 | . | SVDGQPNYGYT
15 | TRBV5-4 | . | ASSLAKLAGDQETQY
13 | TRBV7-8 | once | ASRLPGTATDTQY
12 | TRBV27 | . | ASSSSARLDGYT
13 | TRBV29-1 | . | SVDPGIGHGSEQF
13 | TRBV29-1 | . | SAGKGQVGGETQY
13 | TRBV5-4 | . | ASSQYAVSGNTIY
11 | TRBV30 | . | AWMVGGNTEAF
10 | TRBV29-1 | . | SVGTGETIQY
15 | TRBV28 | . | ASTSGVGASRGREQF
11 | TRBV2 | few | ASSVSEQETQY
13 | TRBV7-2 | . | ASSLGGGFTGELF
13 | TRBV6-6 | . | ASSYMVAGSETQY
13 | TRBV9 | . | ASSPQGAGDTEAF
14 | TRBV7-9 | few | ASSLAWTGAFDEQY
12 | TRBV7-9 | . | ASTGLQTTDTQY
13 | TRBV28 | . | ANSSTGTGGVPLH
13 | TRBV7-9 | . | ASIMGQGTGYEQY
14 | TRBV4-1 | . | ASSQGTGGRSYEQY
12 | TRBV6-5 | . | ASSYPGQPYEQY
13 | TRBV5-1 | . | ASSLVLASSYEQY
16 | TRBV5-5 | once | ASSLVPPAGGRDNEQF
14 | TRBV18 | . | ASSPLAQGRSVGYT
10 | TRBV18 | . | ASSPPIGEQG
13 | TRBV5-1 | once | ASRPDSKSNQPQH
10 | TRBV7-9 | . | ASSFGAGEAF
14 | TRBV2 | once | ASRGGTGASGVGYT
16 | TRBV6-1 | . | ASSEAQGGQGAWSPLH
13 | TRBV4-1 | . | ASSPGSSGQETQY
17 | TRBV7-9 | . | ASSQGTSGRSAPSETQY
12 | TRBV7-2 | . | ASSFVGAGETQY
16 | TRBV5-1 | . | ASSLGLAGPLLSYEQY
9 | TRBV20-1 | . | SARFAGGYT
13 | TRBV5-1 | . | ASSLGSSYNSPLH